This is a list of T cell receptor beta chains from one sample in a study of blood T cell repertoires in COVID-19. The protocol was immunoSEQ multiplex PCR, while the TCRdb copy is restricted to in-frame clones and leaves out a portion. The repertoire includes over 120,000 clones, roughly nine tenths of them detected once, and about 1.5% sits in the top ten. Sequences were obtained from peripheral blood. Receptors were obtained from a human donor in a cohort sampled during active COVID-19. CDR3s include the opening cysteine and the closing phenylalanine or tryptophan. The D gene is left open where the match is weak. Size is stated for part of the rows, as once, few or many counts, or as a class when the clone is expanded.

clone_size d_call j_call v_call cdr3_aa cdr3_nt
once NA TRBJ2-1 TRBV7-2 CASSLRSGVRNEQFF TGTGCCAGCAGCTTAAGGTCAGGGGTCCGGAATGAGCAGTTCTTC
NA TRBD1 TRBJ1-4 TRBV2 CASTQFGQGAEKLFF TGTGCCAGCACTCAATTTGGACAGGGAGCTGAAAAACTGTTTTTT
NA TRBD2 TRBJ2-2 TRBV20-1 CSASSTSGGVPPTGELFF TGCAGTGCTAGTTCGACTAGCGGGGGGGTTCCTCCAACCGGGGAGCTGTTTTTT
NA NA TRBJ2-7 TRBV11-2 CASSLGVGGTAYEQYF TGTGCCAGCAGCTTAGGGGTGGGGGGAACGGCCTACGAGCAGTACTTC
NA NA TRBJ1-2 TRBV15 CATSRDRGPNYGYTF TGTGCCACCAGCAGAGACAGGGGCCCCAACTATGGCTACACCTTC
NA TRBD2 TRBJ2-1 TRBV29-1 CSVSSGGGNEQFF TGCAGCGTGTCTAGCGGGGGGGGCAATGAGCAGTTCTTC
once NA TRBJ1-4 TRBV15 CATSRDLGYRVSNEKLFF TGTGCCACCAGCAGAGACTTGGGTTACAGGGTCAGTAATGAAAAACTGTTTTTT
NA NA TRBJ1-5 TRBV7-2 CASSLQNSNQPQHF TGTGCCAGCAGCTTACAGAATAGCAATCAGCCCCAGCATTTT
NA NA TRBJ1-6 TRBV19 CASSPGSSYNSPLHF TGTGCCAGTAGTCCCGGGAGCTCCTATAATTCACCCCTCCACTTT
NA TRBD2 TRBJ2-1 TRBV4-1 CASSLRLAGGRSEQFF TGCGCCAGCAGCCTTCGACTAGCGGGGGGTCGGAGTGAGCAGTTCTTC
NA TRBD2 TRBJ2-3 TRBV10-3 CAISEIAGGGTDTQYF TGTGCCATCAGTGAGATTGCGGGGGGGGGCACAGATACGCAGTATTTT
NA NA TRBJ1-4 TRBV9 CASSARTATNEKLFF TGTGCCAGCAGCGCCCGGACAGCAACTAATGAAAAACTGTTTTTT
NA NA TRBJ2-2 TRBV29-1 CSANQGSPNTGELFF TGCAGCGCGAATCAGGGGTCTCCGAACACCGGGGAGCTGTTTTTT
once NA TRBJ2-1 TRBV19 CGSGGGYNEQFF TGCGGTTCAGGGGGAGGCTACAATGAGCAGTTCTTC
NA TRBD1 TRBJ1-1 TRBV29-1 CSSETGGDGTEAFF TGCAGCTCGGAGACAGGGGGCGATGGGACTGAAGCTTTCTTT
few NA TRBJ2-7 TRBV9 CASSVGREGRYEQYF TGTGCCAGCAGCGTAGGTCGGGAAGGGCGCTACGAGCAGTACTTC
NA TRBD1 TRBJ1-1 TRBV3-1/TRBV3-2 CASSLGTVNTEAFF TGTGCCAGCAGCCTAGGGACAGTGAACACTGAAGCTTTCTTT
once TRBD1 TRBJ2-1 TRBV27 CASRQTGGNEQFF TGTGCCAGCAGACAAACAGGGGGAAATGAGCAGTTCTTC
NA TRBD1 TRBJ1-2 TRBV6-2/TRBV6-3 CASSDGTGVGHGYTF TGTGCCAGCAGTGACGGGACAGGGGTTGGCCATGGCTACACCTTC
NA NA TRBJ1-2 TRBV3-1/TRBV3-2 CASSQGPGYYGYTF TGTGCCAGCAGCCAAGGCCCAGGCTACTATGGCTACACCTTC
NA TRBD1 TRBJ2-7 TRBV18 CASSPWDRPSYEQYF TGTGCCAGCTCACCCTGGGACAGACCATCCTACGAGCAGTACTTC
NA TRBD2 TRBJ2-2 TRBV11-3 CASSGTSETGELFF TGTGCCAGCAGCGGGACTAGCGAGACCGGGGAGCTGTTTTTT
once NA TRBJ2-3 TRBV19 CASTEGYTDTQYF TGTGCCAGTACCGAGGGCTACACAGATACGCAGTATTTT
NA NA TRBJ2-7 TRBV3-1/TRBV3-2 CASSRLGSTYEQYF TGTGCCAGCAGCCGACTAGGATCCACCTACGAGCAGTACTTC
few NA TRBJ1-1 TRBV6-5 CASSYHRNTEAFF TGTGCCAGCAGTTACCACAGGAACACTGAAGCTTTCTTT
few TRBD1 TRBJ1-2 TRBV11-2 CASSLDAGTGTYGYTF TGTGCCAGCAGCTTAGACGCCGGGACAGGGACCTATGGCTACACCTTC
once NA TRBJ1-2 TRBV10-2 CASSVLPSSDYGYTF TGCGCCAGCAGTGTATTACCGAGCTCGGACTATGGCTACACCTTC
NA NA TRBJ1-2 TRBV6-5 CASSYSGGNSYGYTF TGTGCCAGCAGTTACTCGGGGGGGAATTCGTATGGCTACACCTTC
NA NA TRBJ2-7 TRBV4-2 CASSHSVSLDEQYF TGTGCCAGCAGCCACTCAGTCTCCTTGGACGAGCAGTACTTC
NA NA TRBJ2-4 TRBV10-2 CASRELAKNIQYF TGCGCCAGCAGAGAGCTAGCCAAAAACATTCAGTACTTC
once TRBD1 TRBJ2-3 TRBV5-1 CASSEGQAHSDTQYF TGCGCCAGCAGCGAGGGACAGGCACATTCAGATACGCAGTATTTT
once TRBD1 TRBJ2-5 TRBV6-2/TRBV6-3 CASSYRIGQGAGETQYF TGTGCCAGCAGTTATCGTATTGGGCAGGGGGCTGGGGAGACCCAGTACTTC
NA TRBD1 TRBJ1-1 TRBV9 CASSVRDREGPTEAFF TGTGCCAGCAGCGTGAGGGACAGGGAAGGTCCAACTGAAGCTTTCTTT
NA TRBD2 TRBJ2-1 TRBV7-3 CASSLNPLAGVGNEQFF TGTGCCAGCAGCTTAAACCCACTAGCGGGGGTTGGGAATGAGCAGTTCTTC
NA NA TRBJ2-3 TRBV29-1 CSVLRRETSTDTQYF TGCAGCGTTTTGAGGAGGGAAACTAGCACAGATACGCAGTATTTT
NA NA TRBJ2-5 TRBV19 CASSMYGQAEETQYF TGTGCCAGTAGTATGTATGGTCAGGCCGAAGAGACCCAGTACTTC
NA NA TRBJ2-7 TRBV4-2 CASSARPDEQYF TGTGCCAGCAGCGCGCGGCCGGACGAGCAGTACTTC
NA TRBD1 TRBJ2-3 TRBV5-1 CASSSVGTGGSQYF TGCGCCAGCAGCTCCGTGGGGACAGGGGGTTCGCAGTATTTT
NA TRBD2 TRBJ2-1 TRBV6-5 CASRAPGREAEQFF TGTGCCAGCAGAGCGCCGGGGAGGGAGGCTGAGCAGTTCTTC
NA NA TRBJ1-1 TRBV6-5 CASGVYRGTEAFF TGTGCCAGCGGAGTTTATCGGGGGACTGAAGCTTTCTTT
NA NA TRBJ2-7 TRBV11-2 CASRYDPGLMFYEQYF TGTGCCAGCAGATACGATCCGGGGTTAATGTTCTACGAGCAGTACTTC
NA NA TRBJ2-2 TRBV21-1 CASSNTQGKNGELFF TGTGCCAGCAGCAATACCCAGGGCAAAAACGGGGAGCTGTTTTTT
NA NA TRBJ2-5 TRBV7-8 CASSALGETQYF TGTGCCAGCAGCGCTCTCGGGGAGACCCAGTACTTC
NA TRBD1 TRBJ1-6 TRBV5-1 CASSLDDRGDSPLHF TGCGCCAGCAGCTTGGACGACAGGGGGGATTCACCCCTCCACTTT